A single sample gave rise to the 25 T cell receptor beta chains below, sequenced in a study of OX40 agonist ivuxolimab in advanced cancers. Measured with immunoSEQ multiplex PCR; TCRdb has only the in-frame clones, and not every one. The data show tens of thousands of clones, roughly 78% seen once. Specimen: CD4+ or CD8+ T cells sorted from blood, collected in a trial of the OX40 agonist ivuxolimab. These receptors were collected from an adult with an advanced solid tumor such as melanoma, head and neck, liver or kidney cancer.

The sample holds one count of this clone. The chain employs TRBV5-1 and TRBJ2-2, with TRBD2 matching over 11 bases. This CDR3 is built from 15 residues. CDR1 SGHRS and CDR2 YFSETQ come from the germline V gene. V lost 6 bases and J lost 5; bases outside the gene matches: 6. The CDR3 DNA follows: TGCGCCAGCACCCAAACTAGCGGGAGAACCGGGGAGCTGTTTTTT. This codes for CASTQTSGRTGELFF.

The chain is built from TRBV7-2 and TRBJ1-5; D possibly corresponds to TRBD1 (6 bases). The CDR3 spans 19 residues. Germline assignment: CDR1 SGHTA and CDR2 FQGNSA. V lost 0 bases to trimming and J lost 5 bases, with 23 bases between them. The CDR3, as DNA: TGTGCCAGCAGCTTAGCCGGGAGGGGGGGGACGAGTATACATCAGCCCCAGCATTTT. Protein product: CASSLAGRGGTSIHQPQHF.

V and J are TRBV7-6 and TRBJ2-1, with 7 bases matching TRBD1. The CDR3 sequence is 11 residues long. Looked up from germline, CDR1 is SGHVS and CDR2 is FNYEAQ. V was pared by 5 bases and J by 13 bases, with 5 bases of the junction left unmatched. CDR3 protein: CASSLRTGQFF. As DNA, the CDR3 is TGTGCCAGCAGCCTAAGGACAGGCCAGTTCTTC.

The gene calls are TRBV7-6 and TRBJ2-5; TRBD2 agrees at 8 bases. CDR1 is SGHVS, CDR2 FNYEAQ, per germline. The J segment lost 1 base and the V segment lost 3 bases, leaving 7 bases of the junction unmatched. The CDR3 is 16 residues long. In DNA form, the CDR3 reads TGTGCCAGCAGCTTGAATATAGCGGGACTCCAAGAGACCCAGTACTTC. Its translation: CASSLNIAGLQETQYF.

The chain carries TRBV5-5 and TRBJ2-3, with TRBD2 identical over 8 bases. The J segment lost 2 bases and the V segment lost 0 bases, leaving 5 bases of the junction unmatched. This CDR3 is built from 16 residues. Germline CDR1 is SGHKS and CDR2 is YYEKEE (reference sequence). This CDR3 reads CASSLASGLPTDTQYF. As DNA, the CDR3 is TGTGCCAGCAGCTTGGCTAGCGGGCTCCCCACAGATACGCAGTATTTT.

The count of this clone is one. The DNA of the CDR3 is TGTGCCACCAGCAGTTGGACAGACCAAAGCTCCTACGAGCAGTACTTC. It codes for CATSSWTDQSSYEQYF. V usage is TRBV15 and J usage is TRBJ2-7; the D gene is possibly TRBD1 (6 bases). V dropped 3 bases and J dropped 0 bases, with 15 bases sitting between them. The CDR3 contains 16 residues. Germline CDR1 is LNHNV and CDR2 is YYDKDF (reference sequence).

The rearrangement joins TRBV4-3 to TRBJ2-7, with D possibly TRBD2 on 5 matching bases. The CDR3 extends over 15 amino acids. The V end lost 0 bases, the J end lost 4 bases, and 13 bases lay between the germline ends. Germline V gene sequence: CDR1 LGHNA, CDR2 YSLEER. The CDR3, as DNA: TGCGCCAGCAGCCAAGAAGAGGGCCTCCAATACGAGCAGTACTTC. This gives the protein CASSQEEGLQYEQYF.

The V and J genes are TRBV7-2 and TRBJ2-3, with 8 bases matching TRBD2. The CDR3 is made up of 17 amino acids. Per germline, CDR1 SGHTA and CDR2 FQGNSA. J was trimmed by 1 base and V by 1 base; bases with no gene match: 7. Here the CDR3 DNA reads TGTGCCAGCAGCTTAGGGCGCGGGAGGACGCGCACAGATACGCAGTATTTT. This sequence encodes CASSLGRGRTRTDTQYF.

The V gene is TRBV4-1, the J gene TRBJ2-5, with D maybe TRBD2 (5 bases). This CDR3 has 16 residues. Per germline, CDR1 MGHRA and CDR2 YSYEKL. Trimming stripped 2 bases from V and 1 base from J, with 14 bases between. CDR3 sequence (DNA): TGCGCCAGCAGCCAAAGTGCGGCAGCGGTCCAAGAGACCCAGTACTTC. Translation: CASSQSAAAVQETQYF.

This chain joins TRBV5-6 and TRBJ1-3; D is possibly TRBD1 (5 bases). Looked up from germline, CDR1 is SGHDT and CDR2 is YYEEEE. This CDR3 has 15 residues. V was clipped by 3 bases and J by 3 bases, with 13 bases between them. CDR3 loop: CASSWGGGDGNTIYF. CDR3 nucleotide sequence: TGTGCCAGCAGCTGGGGCGGGGGTGATGGAAACACCATATATTTT.

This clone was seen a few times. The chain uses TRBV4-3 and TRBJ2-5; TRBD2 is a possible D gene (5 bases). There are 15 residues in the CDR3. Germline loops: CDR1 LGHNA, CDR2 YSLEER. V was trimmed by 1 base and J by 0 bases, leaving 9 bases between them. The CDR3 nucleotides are TGCGCCAGCAGCCAAGGAACCGGGGACCAAGAGACCCAGTACTTC. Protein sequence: CASSQGTGDQETQYF.

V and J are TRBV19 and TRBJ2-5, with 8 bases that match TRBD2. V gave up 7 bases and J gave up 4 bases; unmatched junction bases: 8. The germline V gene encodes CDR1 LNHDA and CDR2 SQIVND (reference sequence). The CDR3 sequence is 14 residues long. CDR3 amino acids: CASTAGGGGETQYF. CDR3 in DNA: TGTGCCAGTACGGCGGGAGGCGGAGGAGAGACCCAGTACTTC.

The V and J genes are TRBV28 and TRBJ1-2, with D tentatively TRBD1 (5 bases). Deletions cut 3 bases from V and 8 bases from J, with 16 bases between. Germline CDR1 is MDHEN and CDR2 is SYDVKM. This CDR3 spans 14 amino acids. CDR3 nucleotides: TGTGCCAGCAGTTTTAGGGGTGGCAGCGGGGGCTACACCTTC. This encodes CASSFRGGSGGYTF.

The CDR3 coding sequence is TGTGCCAGCGCTGGGGACAGGTCCTACGAGCAGTACTTC. Its protein is CASAGDRSYEQYF. The genes are TRBV2 and TRBJ2-7; TRBD1 matches 8 bases. CDR1 is SNHLY and CDR2 is FYNNEI in the germline V gene. V was clipped by 8 bases and J by 1 base; unmatched bases: 4. This CDR3 is built from 13 residues.

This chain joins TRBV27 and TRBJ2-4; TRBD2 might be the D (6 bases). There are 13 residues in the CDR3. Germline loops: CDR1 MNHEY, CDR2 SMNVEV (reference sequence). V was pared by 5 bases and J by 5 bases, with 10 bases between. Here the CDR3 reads CASSLPGENIQYF. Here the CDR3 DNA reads TGTGCCAGCAGTCTCCCGGGAGAAAACATTCAGTACTTC.

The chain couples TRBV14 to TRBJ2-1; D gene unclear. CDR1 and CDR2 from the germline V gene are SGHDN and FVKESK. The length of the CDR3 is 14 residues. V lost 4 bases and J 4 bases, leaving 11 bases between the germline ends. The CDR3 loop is CASSLILGYNEQFF. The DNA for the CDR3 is TGTGCCAGCAGCCTCATACTGGGTTACAATGAGCAGTTCTTC.

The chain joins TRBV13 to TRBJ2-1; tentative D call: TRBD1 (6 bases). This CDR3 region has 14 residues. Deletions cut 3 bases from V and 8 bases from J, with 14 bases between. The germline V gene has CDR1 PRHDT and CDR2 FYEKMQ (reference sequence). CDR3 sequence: CASSLWGPGDEQFF. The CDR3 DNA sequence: TGTGCCAGCAGCTTGTGGGGGCCTGGCGATGAGCAGTTCTTC.

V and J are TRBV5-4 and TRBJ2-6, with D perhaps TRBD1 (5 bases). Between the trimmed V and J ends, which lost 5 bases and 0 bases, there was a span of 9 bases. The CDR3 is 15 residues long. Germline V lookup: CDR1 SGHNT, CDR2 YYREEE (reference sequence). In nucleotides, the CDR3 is TGTGCCAGCAGTATAACAGGCTCTGGGGCCAACGTCCTGACTTTC. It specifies CASSITGSGANVLTF.

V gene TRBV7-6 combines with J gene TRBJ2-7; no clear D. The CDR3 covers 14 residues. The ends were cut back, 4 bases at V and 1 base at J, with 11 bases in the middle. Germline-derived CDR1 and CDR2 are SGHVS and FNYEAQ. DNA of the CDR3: TGTGCCAGCAGCTATCGTCCCGTTTCCTACGAGCAGTACTTC. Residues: CASSYRPVSYEQYF. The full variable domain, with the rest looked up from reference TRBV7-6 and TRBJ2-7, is GAGVSQSPRYKVTKRGQDVALRCDPISGHVSLYWYRQALGQGPEFLTYFNYEAQQDKSGLPNDRFSAERPEGSISTLTIQRTEQRDSAMYRCASSYRPVSYEQYFGPGTRLTVT.

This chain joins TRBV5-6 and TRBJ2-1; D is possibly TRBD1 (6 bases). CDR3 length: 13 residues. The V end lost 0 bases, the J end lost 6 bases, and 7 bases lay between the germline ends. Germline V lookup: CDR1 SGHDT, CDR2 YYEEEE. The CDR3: CASSLGTVNEQFF. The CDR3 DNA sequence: TGTGCCAGCAGCTTGGGGACAGTCAATGAGCAGTTCTTC. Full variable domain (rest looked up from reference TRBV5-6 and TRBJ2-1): DAGVTQSPTHLIKTRGQQVTLRCSPKSGHDTVSWYQQALGQGPQFIFQYYEEEERQRGNFPDRFSGHQFPNYSSELNVNALLLGDSALYLCASSLGTVNEQFFGPGTRLTVL.

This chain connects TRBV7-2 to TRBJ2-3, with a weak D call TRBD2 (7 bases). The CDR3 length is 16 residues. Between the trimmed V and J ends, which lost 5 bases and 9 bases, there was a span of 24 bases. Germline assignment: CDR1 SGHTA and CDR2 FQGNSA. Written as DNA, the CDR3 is TGTGCCAGCAGCCAAGGGGGGGGTACGGATCCTTGGACGCAGTATTTT. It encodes CASSQGGGTDPWTQYF.

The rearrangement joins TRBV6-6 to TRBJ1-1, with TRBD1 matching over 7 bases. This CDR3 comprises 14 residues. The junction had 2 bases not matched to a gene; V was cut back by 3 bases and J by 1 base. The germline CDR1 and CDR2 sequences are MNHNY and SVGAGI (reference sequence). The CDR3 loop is CASSYGTENTEAFF. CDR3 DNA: TGTGCCAGCAGTTATGGGACAGAGAACACTGAAGCTTTCTTT.

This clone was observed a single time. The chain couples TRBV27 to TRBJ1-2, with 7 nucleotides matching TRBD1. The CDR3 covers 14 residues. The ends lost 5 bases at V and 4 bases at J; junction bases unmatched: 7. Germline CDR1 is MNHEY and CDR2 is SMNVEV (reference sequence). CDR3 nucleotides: TGTGCCAGCAGTGCCTACAGGGGACCCTATGGCTACACCTTC. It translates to CASSAYRGPYGYTF.

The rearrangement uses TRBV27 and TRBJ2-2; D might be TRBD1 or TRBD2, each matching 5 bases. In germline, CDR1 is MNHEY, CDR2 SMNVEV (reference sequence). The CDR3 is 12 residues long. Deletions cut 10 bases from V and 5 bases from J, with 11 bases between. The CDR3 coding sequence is TGTGCCACCTGGGACCTTACCGGGGAGCTGTTTTTT. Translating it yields CATWDLTGELFF.

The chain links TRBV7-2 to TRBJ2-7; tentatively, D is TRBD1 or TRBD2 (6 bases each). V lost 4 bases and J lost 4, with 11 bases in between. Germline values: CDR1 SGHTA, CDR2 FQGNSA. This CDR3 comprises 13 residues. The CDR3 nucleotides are TGTGCCAGCAGCTCGGGGGCTCGGTACGAGCAGTACTTC. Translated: CASSSGARYEQYF.